Presented here are 26 T cell receptor beta chains from one specimen sequenced in a study of early T cells in non-severe SARS-CoV-2 infection. TCRdb fed the 5' RACE reads into MiXCR, producing one record per CDR3 protein. The table shows about 57,000 distinct CDR3 sequences, with roughly a tenth occurring only once. Input material: whole blood. The source is an adult who was a healthcare worker with PCR-confirmed SARS-CoV-2 infection or an uninfected control (not recorded which).

The chain links TRBV4-2 to TRBJ2-4; 7 bases line up with TRBD2. Looked up from germline, CDR1 is LGHNA and CDR2 is YNFKEQ. The trim removed 2 bases at V and 5 bases at J, leaving 18 bases unmatched. This CDR3 region has 19 residues. The CDR3 nucleotides are TGTGCCAGCAGCCAACGGGGAGGAACTAGCGTCGCACTCGAAAACATTCAGTACTTC. Its translation: CASSQRGGTSVALENIQYF.

This clonotype was detected only once. The chain couples TRBV27 to TRBJ2-7; TRBD1 aligns across 9 bases. Germline V CDR1 and CDR2: MNHEY, SMNVEV (reference sequence). J gave up 6 bases and V 3 bases, and 9 bases lay outside the gene matches. The CDR3 is made up of 15 amino acids. CDR3 in DNA: TGTGCCAGCAGTTTTCAACAGGGGGCCCTCCTCGAGCAGTACTTC. Protein sequence: CASSFQQGALLEQYF.

This clonotype came up many times. This chain links TRBV12-3 or TRBV12-4 with TRBJ1-4; D gene unclear. V lost 6 bases and J lost 8, with 19 bases in between. The CDR3 is made up of 15 amino acids. The CDR3 loop reads CASSSLSLGVEKLFF. Here the CDR3 DNA reads TGTGCCAGCAGCAGCTTAAGTCTTGGGGTCGAAAAACTGTTTTTT.

Of note for this clonotype: This may come from a read error, since a much larger clone is one base off. The chain joins TRBV7-9 to TRBJ2-3; no definite D call. The CDR3 covers 14 residues. CDR1 is SEHNR, CDR2 FQNEAQ, per germline (reference sequence). CDR3 loop: CVSSPDKATDTQYF. For the CDR3, the DNA is TGTGTCAGCAGCCCTGATAAAGCAACAGATACGCAGTATTTT.

The chain uses TRBV18 and TRBJ2-6; 7 bases align to TRBD1. CDR1 and CDR2 (germline): KGHSH, LQKENI. The length of the CDR3 is 21 residues. V lost 4 bases and J lost 7; bases outside the gene matches: 25. The CDR3 DNA reads as TGTGCCAGCTCACTCTTTCCCGGGACAGCCGTCGTAGAAGGTGGAGCCAACGTCCTGACTTTC. This codes for CASSLFPGTAVVEGGANVLTF.

Only a few counts were recorded for this clonotype. This chain links TRBV6-6 with TRBJ2-1; D is unresolved. Per germline, CDR1 MNHNY and CDR2 SVGAGI (reference sequence). The CDR3 runs 17 residues. The V end was cut by 2 bases, the J end by 5 bases, with 19 bases between. The CDR3 nucleotides are TGTGCCAGCAGTTACGATTCTGGTGTAGCTGTAAACAATGAGCAGTTCTTC. This sequence encodes CASSYDSGVAVNNEQFF.

This clonotype came up many times. V usage is TRBV5-6 and J usage is TRBJ1-2, with D possibly being TRBD1 (6 bases). The germline CDR1 and CDR2 sequences are SGHDT and YYEEEE. The length of the CDR3 is 14 residues. Trimming took off 0 bases at V and 8 bases at J, with 14 bases between the two ends. The DNA for the CDR3 is TGTGCCAGCAGCTTGGAACAGGGAGATCGGGGCTACACCTTC. This gives the protein CASSLEQGDRGYTF.

In this sample, this clonotype turned up many times. The CDR3 DNA sequence: TGTGCCAGCACCTTTGGAAACACCATATATTTT. It yields the protein CASTFGNTIYF. The rearrangement joins TRBV6-2 or TRBV6-3 to TRBJ1-3; D is unclear. The germline CDR1 and CDR2 sequences are MNHEY and SVGEGT. Trimming cost V 7 bases and J 3 bases, with 4 bases left between them. The CDR3 loop spans 11 amino acids.

This clonotype has ten or more counts. This chain connects TRBV19 to TRBJ1-5; unclear D gene. Germline V CDR1 and CDR2: LNHDA, SQIVND (reference sequence). The CDR3 is 15 amino acids. V lost 3 bases, J lost 0 bases, and 9 bases lay in between. CDR3 in amino acids: CASSIQLYSNQPQHF. For the CDR3, the DNA is TGTGCCAGTAGTATTCAGCTGTATAGCAATCAGCCCCAGCATTTT.

V and J are TRBV24-1 and TRBJ1-4; D not resolved. Germline V lookup: CDR1 KGHDR, CDR2 SFDVKD. CDR3 size: 13 residues. Trimming removed 4 bases at V and 4 bases at J, with 6 bases between. The CDR3 coding sequence is TGTGCCACCAGTGACGGATATAATGAAAAACTGTTTTTT. As protein: CATSDGYNEKLFF.

The table lists this clonotype with many counts. The chain joins TRBV2 to TRBJ2-1; D gene ambiguous. V lost 11 bases to trimming and J lost 7 bases, with 12 bases between them. The CDR3 spans 11 residues. Germline V lookup: CDR1 SNHLY, CDR2 FYNNEI. The CDR3 is CASTRNNEQFF. CDR3 DNA: TGTGCCTCTACGCGCAATAATGAGCAGTTCTTC.

Of note for this clonotype: A single base separates this from a much larger clone, so it may be a read error. The V gene is TRBV20-1, the J gene TRBJ2-7, with TRBD2 identical over 12 bases. Germline CDR1 and CDR2: DFQATT and SNEGSKA (reference sequence). This CDR3 comprises 15 residues. Here the CDR3 reads CSARTSGMRSYERYF. In DNA, the CDR3 is TGCAGTGCAAGGACTAGCGGGATGAGGTCCTACGAGCGGTACTTC.

As concerns this clonotype: Being one base from a much bigger clone, this may be a read error. V is TRBV5-5 and J is TRBJ2-3; D call uncertain. Trimming stripped 6 bases from V and 0 bases from J, with 14 bases between. The CDR3 is 15 residues long. CDR1 SGHKS and CDR2 YYEKEE come from the germline V gene (reference sequence). CDR3 protein: CASNSDGASTDTQYF. The CDR3 DNA reads TGTGCCAGCAACTCGGACGGTGCTAGCACAGATACGCAGTATTTT.

The sample holds many counts of this clonotype. The rearrangement uses TRBV3-1 and TRBJ1-1; D is unresolved. The CDR3 loop spans 13 amino acids. Trimming stripped 2 bases from V and 0 bases from J, with 4 bases between. The germline CDR1 and CDR2 sequences are LGHDT and YNNKEL (reference sequence). CDR3 sequence (DNA): TGTGCCAGCAGCCAAACACTGAACACTGAAGCTTTCTTT. Protein sequence: CASSQTLNTEAFF.

This clonotype came up many times. CDR3 sequence: CASSRGRGASYEQYF. CDR3 DNA: TGTGCCAGCAGCCGGGGCAGGGGTGCCTCCTACGAGCAGTACTTC. This chain links TRBV13 with TRBJ2-7; TRBD1 might be the D (6 bases). Germline CDR1 and CDR2: PRHDT and FYEKMQ (reference sequence). This CDR3 is built from 15 residues. V shed 5 bases and J shed 0 bases, with 14 bases lying between them.

The chain joins TRBV20-1 to TRBJ1-1; 7 bases are a match to TRBD1. V dropped 6 bases and J dropped 0; count of bases not matched to a gene: 13. CDR1 is DFQATT, CDR2 SNEGSKA, per germline (reference sequence). The CDR3 consists of 16 residues. CDR3 sequence (DNA): TGCAGTGCCTATACAGGGGCCACCTATCTGAACACTGAAGCTTTCTTT. Translated, it gives CSAYTGATYLNTEAFF.

The sample holds a few counts of this clonotype. The rearrangement joins TRBV7-8 to TRBJ2-2; the D is unclear. CDR3 length equals 17 residues. Germline V CDR1 and CDR2: SGHVS, FQNEAQ. Deletions cut 3 bases from V and 0 bases from J, with 14 bases between. The CDR3 coding sequence is TGTGCCAGCAGCTTTGTTACGACGGCTCCGAACACCGGGGAGCTGTTTTTT. It specifies CASSFVTTAPNTGELFF.

Concerning this clonotype: A much larger clone sits a single nucleotide away, making a read error possible. No conserved phenylalanine or tryptophan is present at the end of the CDR3, so a read error is the likely explanation. The chain links TRBV6-6 to TRBJ1-4, with D unresolved. Germline values: CDR1 MNHNY, CDR2 SVGAGI (reference sequence). The CDR3 has 14 residues. Trimming shortened V by 7 bases and J by 5 bases, and 14 bases separated the two germline ends. CDR3 sequence reads: CASTRGRSNEKLFI. Written as DNA, the CDR3 is TGTGCCAGCACGAGAGGACGGTCCAATGAAAAACTGTTTATT.

This chain links TRBV5-4 with TRBJ2-3; D is undetermined. Trimming removed 0 bases from V and 7 bases from J, with 3 bases in between. Germline V gives CDR1 SGHNT, CDR2 YYREEE (reference sequence). The CDR3 contains 11 residues. CDR3 nucleotides: TGTGCCAGCAGCTTGGACTATACGCAGTATTTT. This encodes CASSLDYTQYF.

This clonotype was detected many times. The V call is TRBV7-2, the J call TRBJ2-3; 8 bases match TRBD2. V dropped 3 bases and J dropped 13; count of bases not matched to a gene: 3. In germline, CDR1 is SGHTA, CDR2 FQGNSA. This CDR3 is 11 amino acids long. The CDR3 here is CASSLEREKYF. DNA of the CDR3: TGTGCCAGCAGCTTGGAGCGGGAGAAGTATTTT.

This sequence joins TRBV20-1 and TRBJ1-1; D remains ambiguous. The germline V gene encodes CDR1 DFQATT and CDR2 SNEGSKA (reference sequence). The CDR3 length is 13 residues. V lost 0 bases to trimming and J lost 1 base, with 6 bases between them. CDR3 in DNA: TGCAGTGCTAGAGACCGGAGGAACACTGAAGCTTTCTTT. This encodes CSARDRRNTEAFF.

The rearrangement uses TRBV7-6 and TRBJ2-7; 8 positions match TRBD1. The CDR3 is 16 amino acids. V lost 5 bases, J lost 2 bases, and 11 bases stayed unmatched. The germline V gene encodes CDR1 SGHVS and CDR2 FNYEAQ. CDR3 in amino acids: CASSPLGVDRAYEQYF. The DNA for the CDR3 is TGTGCCAGCAGCCCACTGGGGGTGGACAGGGCCTACGAGCAGTACTTC.

There are many counts of this clonotype. CDR3 region: CASSPPGGREYEQYF. The CDR3 coding sequence is TGTGCCAGCTCACCTCCAGGCGGGAGGGAATACGAGCAGTACTTC. The chain couples TRBV18 to TRBJ2-7, with 9 bases lining up with TRBD2. Germline CDR1 KGHSH, CDR2 LQKENI. Trimming at V came to 3 bases and at J to 4 bases, leaving 7 bases not matched to a gene. This CDR3 is 15 amino acids long.

This clonotype came up a few times. The chain is built from TRBV21-1 and TRBJ2-7; the table calls TRBD1, which could not be checked here. TRBV21-1 is assigned pseudogene status. The CDR3 loop spans 14 amino acids. The CDR3 sequence: CASSRRTPPGEQYF. In DNA form, the CDR3 reads TGTGCCAGCAGCAGAAGGACTCCGCCCGGCGAGCAGTACTTC.

The chain joins TRBV9 to TRBJ2-6; tentatively, D is TRBD1 or TRBD2 (5 bases each). Germline V lookup: CDR1 SGDLS, CDR2 YYNGEE. V lost 0 bases and J lost 0, with 13 bases in between. The CDR3 covers 18 residues. CDR3: CASSVGGESSSGANVLTF. The CDR3 DNA reads TGTGCCAGCAGCGTAGGAGGGGAATCGAGCTCTGGGGCCAACGTCCTGACTTTC.

In this sample, this clonotype turned up many times. The chain recombines TRBV29-1 with TRBJ1-4; 7 bases match TRBD1. The germline CDR1 and CDR2 sequences are SQVTM and ANQGSEA. The V and J ends lost 3 bases and 4 bases, in that order; junction bases with no gene match: 2. This CDR3 has 13 residues. CDR3 coding DNA: TGCAGCGTTGAGACAGGGCGTAATGAAAAACTGTTTTTT. Residues: CSVETGRNEKLFF.